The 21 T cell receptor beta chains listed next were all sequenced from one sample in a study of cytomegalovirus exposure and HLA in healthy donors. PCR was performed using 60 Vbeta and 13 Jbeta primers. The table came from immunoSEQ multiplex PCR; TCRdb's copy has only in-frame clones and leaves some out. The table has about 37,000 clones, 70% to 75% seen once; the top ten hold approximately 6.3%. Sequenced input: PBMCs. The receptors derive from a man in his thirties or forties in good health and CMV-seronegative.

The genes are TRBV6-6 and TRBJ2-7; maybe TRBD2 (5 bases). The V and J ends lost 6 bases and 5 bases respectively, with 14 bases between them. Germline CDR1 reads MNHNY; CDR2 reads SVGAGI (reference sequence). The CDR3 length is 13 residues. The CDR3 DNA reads TGTGCCAGCAGGCCCCCCACGGGGAACGAGCAGTACTTC. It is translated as CASRPPTGNEQYF.

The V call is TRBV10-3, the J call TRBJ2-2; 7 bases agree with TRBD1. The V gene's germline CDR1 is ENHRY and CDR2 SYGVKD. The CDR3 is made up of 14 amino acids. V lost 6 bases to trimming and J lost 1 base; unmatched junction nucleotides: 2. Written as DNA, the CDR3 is TGTGCCATCAGATCAGGGGGGAACACCGGGGAGCTGTTTTTT. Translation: CAIRSGGNTGELFF.

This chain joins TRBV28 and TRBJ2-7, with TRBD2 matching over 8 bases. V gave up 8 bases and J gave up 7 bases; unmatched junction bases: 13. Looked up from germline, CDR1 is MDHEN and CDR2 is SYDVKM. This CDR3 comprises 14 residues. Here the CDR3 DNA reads TGTGCCAGCCATAATCCCGGGACTAGAACGGAGCAGTACTTC. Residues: CASHNPGTRTEQYF.

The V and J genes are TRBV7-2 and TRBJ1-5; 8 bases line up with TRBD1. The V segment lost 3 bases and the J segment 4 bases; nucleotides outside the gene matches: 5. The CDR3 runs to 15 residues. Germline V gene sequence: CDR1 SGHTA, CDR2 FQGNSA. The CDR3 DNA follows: TGTGCCAGCAGCTTTGGGACAGGAGATAATCAGCCCCAGCATTTT. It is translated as CASSFGTGDNQPQHF.

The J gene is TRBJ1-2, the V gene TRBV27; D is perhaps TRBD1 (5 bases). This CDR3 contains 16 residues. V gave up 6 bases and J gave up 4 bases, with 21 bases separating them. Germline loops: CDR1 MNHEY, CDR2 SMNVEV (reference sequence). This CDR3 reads CASSTLESGTGYGYTF. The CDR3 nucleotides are TGTGCCAGCAGCACTCTTGAATCGGGGACTGGCTATGGCTACACCTTC.

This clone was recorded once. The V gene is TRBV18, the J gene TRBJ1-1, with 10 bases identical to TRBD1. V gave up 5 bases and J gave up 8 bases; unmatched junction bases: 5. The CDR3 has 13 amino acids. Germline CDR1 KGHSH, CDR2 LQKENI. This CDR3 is CASSTGQGFEAFF. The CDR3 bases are TGTGCCAGCTCAACGGGACAGGGGTTCGAAGCTTTCTTT.

CDR3 in amino acids: CASSLLGSTVPTGEQFF. In DNA, the CDR3 is TGCGCCAGCAGCTTGTTGGGTTCAACGGTACCGACTGGTGAGCAGTTCTTC. The chain combines TRBV5-1 with TRBJ2-1; D uncertain. Trimming took 1 base from V and 9 from J, leaving 23 bases between them. This CDR3 comprises 17 residues. Germline values: CDR1 SGHRS, CDR2 YFSETQ.

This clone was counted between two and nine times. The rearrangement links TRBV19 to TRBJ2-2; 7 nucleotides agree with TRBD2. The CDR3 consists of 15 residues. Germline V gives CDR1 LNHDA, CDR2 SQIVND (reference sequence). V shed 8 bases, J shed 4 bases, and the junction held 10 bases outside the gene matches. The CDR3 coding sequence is TGTGCCAGTCGATTTGGGAGGGGAACCACCGGGGAGCTGTTTTTT. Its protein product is CASRFGRGTTGELFF.

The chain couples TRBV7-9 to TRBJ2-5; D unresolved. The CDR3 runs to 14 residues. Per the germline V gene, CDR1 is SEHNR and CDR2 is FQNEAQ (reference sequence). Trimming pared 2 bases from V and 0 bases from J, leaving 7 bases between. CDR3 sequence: CASSLTPNQETQYF. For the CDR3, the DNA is TGTGCCAGCAGCTTAACACCAAACCAAGAGACCCAGTACTTC.

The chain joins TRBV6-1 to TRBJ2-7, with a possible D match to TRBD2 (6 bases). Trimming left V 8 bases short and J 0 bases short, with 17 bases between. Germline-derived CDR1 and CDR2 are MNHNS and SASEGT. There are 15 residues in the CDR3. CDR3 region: CASVGGVWASYEQYF. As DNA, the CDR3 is TGTGCCAGCGTAGGCGGGGTGTGGGCCTCCTACGAGCAGTACTTC.

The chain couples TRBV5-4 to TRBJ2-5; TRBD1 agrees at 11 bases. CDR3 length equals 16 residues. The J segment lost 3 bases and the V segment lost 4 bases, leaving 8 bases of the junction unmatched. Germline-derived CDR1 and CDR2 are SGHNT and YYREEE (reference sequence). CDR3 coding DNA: TGTGCCAGCAGCGGACAGGGGGCGCCTAAGGAAGAGACCCAGTACTTC. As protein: CASSGQGAPKEETQYF.

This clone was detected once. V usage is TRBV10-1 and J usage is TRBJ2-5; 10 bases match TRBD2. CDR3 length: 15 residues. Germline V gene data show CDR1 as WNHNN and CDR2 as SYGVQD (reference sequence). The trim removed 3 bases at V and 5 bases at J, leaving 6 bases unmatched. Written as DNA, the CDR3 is TGCGCCAGCAGTGATTCAGCGGGAGGGTCGGAGACCCAGTACTTC. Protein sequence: CASSDSAGGSETQYF.

The CDR3 DNA sequence: TGTGCCAGCGATCGGGTGGGGGCTGCAGATACGCAGTATTTT. This codes for CASDRVGAADTQYF. The chain uses TRBV2 and TRBJ2-3, with TRBD1 as a possible D gene (6 bases). CDR1 and CDR2 from the germline V gene are SNHLY and FYNNEI. V lost 8 bases and J 4 bases, leaving 16 bases between the germline ends. The CDR3 has 14 residues.

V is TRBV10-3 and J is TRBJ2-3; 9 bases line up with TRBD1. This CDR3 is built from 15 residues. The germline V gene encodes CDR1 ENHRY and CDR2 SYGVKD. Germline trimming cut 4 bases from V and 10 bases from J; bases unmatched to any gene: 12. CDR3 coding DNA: TGTGCCATCAGTGTAACCGGGACAGGGTTTCTTCCGCAGTATTTT. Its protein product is CAISVTGTGFLPQYF.

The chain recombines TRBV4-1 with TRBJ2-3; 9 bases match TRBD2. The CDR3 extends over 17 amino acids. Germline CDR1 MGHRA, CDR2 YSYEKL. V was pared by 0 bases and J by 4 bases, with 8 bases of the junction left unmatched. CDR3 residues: CASSQDGAGGPADTQYF. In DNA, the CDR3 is TGCGCCAGCAGCCAAGATGGGGCGGGGGGGCCGGCAGATACGCAGTATTTT.

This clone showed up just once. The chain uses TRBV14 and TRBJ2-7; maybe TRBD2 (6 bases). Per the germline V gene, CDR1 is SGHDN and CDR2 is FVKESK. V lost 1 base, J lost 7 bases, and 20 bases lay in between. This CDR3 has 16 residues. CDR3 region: CASSQVGGAYLEEQYF. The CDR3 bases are TGTGCCAGCAGCCAAGTTGGAGGGGCCTACTTAGAAGAGCAGTACTTC.

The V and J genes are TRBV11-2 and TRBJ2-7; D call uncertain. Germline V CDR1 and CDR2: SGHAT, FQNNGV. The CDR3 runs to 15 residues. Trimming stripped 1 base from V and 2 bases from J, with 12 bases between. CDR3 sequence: CASSLGLGSPYEQYF. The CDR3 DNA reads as TGTGCCAGCAGCTTAGGACTCGGATCGCCCTACGAGCAGTACTTC.

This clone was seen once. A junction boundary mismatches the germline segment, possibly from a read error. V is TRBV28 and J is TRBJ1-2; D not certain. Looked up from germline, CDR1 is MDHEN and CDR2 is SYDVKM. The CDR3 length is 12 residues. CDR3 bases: TGTGCCAGCAGTTTACAGGCCTATGGCTACCCCTTC. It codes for CASSLQAYGYPF.

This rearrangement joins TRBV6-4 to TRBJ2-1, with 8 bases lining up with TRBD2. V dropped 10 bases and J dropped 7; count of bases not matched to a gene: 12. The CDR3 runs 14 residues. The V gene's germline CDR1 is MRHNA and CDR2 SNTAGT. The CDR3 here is CANGPSGRGNEQFF. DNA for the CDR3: TGTGCCAACGGTCCAAGCGGGAGAGGGAATGAGCAGTTCTTC.

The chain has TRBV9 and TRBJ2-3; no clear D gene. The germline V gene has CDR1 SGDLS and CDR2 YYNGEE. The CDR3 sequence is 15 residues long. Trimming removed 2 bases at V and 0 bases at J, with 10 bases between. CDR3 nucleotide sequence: TGTGCCAGCAGCGTTACGCGGTTGAGCACAGATACGCAGTATTTT. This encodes CASSVTRLSTDTQYF.

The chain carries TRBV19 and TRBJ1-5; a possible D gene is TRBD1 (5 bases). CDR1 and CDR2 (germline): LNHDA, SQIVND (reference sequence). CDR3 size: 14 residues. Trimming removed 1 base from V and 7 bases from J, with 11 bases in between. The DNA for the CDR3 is TGTGCCAGTAGTATAGCAGGGTATGGACAGCCCCAGCATTTT. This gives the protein CASSIAGYGQPQHF. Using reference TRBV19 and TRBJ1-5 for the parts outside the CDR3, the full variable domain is DGGITQSPKYLFRKEGQNVTLSCEQNLNHDAMYWYRQDPGQGLRLIYYSQIVNDFQKGDIAEGYSVSREKKESFPLTVTSAQKNPTAFYLCASSIAGYGQPQHFGDGTRLSIL.